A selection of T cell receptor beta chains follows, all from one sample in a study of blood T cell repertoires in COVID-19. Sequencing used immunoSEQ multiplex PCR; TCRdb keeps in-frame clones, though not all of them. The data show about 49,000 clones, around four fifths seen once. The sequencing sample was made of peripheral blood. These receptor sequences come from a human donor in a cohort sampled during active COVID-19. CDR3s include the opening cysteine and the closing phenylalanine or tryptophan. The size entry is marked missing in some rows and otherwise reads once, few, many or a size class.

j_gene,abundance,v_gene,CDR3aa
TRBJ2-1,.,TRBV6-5,CASSYGTSGQFF
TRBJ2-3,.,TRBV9,CASSVGGSGGTDTQYF
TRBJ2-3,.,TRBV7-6,CASRPGPGRQGSDTQYF
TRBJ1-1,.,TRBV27,CASSPGTLGRPEAFF
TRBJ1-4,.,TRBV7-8,CASSPDSLINEKLFF
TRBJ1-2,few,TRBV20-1,CSARHQHGYTF
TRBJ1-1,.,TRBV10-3,CAISGTGDGRAFF
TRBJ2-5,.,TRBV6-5,CASRAGTGDETQYF
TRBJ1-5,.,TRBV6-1,CASSEGPPGGNQPQHF
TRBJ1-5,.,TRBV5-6,CASSKGGGVGNQPQHF